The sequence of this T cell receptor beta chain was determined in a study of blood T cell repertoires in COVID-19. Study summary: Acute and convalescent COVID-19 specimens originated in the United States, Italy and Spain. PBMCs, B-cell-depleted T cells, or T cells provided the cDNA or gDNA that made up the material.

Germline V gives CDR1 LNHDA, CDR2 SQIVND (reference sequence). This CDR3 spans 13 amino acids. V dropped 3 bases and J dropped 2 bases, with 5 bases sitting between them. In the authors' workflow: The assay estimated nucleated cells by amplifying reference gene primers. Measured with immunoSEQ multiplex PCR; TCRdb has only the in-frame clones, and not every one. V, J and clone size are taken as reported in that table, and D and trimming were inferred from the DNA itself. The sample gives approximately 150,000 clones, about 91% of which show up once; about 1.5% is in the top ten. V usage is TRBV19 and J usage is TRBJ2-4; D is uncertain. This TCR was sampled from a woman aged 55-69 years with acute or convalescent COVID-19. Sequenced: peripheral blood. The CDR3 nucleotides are TGTGCCAGTAGTATTCTTCCCAAAAACATTCAGTACTTC. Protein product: CASSILPKNIQYF.